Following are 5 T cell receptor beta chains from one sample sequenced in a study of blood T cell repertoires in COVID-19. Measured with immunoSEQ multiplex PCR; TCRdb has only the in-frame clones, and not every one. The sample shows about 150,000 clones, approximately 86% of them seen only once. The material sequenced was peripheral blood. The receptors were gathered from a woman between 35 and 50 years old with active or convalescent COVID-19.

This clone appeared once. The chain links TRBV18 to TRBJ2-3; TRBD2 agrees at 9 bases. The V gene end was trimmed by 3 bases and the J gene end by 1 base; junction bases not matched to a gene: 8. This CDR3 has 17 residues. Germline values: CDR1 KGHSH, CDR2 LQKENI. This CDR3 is CASSPWGGGAGTDTQYF. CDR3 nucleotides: TGTGCCAGCTCACCCTGGGGCGGGGGGGCCGGCACAGATACGCAGTATTTT.

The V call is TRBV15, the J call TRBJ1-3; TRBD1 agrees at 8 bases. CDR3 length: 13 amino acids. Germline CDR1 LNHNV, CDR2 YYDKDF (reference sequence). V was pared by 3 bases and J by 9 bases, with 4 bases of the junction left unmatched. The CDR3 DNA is TGTGCCACCAGCAGTCTGACAGGGGCCACCATATATTTT. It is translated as CATSSLTGATIYF.

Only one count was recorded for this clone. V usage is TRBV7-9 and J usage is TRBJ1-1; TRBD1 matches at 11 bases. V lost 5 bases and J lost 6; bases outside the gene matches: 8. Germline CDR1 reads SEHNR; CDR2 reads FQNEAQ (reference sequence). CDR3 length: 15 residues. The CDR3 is CASSEGDRGFAEAFF. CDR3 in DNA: TGTGCCAGCAGCGAAGGGGACAGGGGGTTCGCTGAAGCTTTCTTT.

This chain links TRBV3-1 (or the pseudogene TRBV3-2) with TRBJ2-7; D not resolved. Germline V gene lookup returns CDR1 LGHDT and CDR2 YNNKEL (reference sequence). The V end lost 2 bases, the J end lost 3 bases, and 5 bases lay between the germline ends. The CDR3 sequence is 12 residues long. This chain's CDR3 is CASSQNNYEQYF. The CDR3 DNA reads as TGTGCCAGCAGCCAAAATAACTACGAGCAGTACTTC.

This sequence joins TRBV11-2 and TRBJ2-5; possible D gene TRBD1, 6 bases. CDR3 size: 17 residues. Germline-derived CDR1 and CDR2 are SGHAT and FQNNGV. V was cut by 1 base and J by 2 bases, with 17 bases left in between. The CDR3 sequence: CASSLGGPRGPQETQYF. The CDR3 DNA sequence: TGTGCCAGCAGCTTAGGGGGGCCACGGGGTCCTCAAGAGACCCAGTACTTC.